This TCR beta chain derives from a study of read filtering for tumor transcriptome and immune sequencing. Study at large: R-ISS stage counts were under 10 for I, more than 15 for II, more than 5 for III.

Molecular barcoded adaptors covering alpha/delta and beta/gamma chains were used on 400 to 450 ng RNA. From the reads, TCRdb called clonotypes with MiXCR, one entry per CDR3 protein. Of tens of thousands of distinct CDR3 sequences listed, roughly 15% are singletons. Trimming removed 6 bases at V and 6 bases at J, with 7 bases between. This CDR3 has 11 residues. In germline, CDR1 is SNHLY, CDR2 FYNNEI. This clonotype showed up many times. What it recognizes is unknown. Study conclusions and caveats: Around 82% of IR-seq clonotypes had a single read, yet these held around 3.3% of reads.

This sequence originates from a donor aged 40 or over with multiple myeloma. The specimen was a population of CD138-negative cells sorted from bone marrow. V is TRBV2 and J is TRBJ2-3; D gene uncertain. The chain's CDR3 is CASSEFDTQYF. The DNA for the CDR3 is TGTGCCAGCAGCGAGTTCGATACGCAGTATTTT.